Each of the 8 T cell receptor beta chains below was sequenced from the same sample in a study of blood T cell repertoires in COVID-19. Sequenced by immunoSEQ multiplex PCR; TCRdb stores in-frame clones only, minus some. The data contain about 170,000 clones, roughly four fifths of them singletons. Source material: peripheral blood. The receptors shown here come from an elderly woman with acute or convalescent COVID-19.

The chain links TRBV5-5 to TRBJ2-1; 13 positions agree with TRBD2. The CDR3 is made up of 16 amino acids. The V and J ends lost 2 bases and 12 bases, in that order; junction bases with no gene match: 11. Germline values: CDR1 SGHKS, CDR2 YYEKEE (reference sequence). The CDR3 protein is CASSLGGTSGIYRQFF. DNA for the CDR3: TGTGCCAGCAGCTTAGGTGGGACTAGCGGGATCTACAGGCAGTTCTTC.

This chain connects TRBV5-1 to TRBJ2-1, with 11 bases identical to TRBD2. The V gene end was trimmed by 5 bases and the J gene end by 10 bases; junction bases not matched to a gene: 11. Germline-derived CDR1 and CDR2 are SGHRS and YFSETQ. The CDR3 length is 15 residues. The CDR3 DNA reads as TGCGCCAGCAGTTACCTAGCGGGAGGCCCTCCCGAGCAGTTCTTC. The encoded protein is CASSYLAGGPPEQFF.

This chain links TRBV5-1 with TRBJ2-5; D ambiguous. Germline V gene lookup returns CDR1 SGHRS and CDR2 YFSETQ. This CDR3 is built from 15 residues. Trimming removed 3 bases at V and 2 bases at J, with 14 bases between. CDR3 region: CASSSGPGIQETQYF. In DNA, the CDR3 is TGCGCCAGCAGCTCGGGTCCTGGAATACAAGAGACCCAGTACTTC.

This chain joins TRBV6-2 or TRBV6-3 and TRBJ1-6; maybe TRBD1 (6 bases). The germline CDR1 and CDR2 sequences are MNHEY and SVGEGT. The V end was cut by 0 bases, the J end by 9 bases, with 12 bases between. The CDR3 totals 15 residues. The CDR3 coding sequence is TGTGCCAGCAGTTACTCACAGGGCTACGGTTCACCCCTCCACTTT. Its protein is CASSYSQGYGSPLHF.

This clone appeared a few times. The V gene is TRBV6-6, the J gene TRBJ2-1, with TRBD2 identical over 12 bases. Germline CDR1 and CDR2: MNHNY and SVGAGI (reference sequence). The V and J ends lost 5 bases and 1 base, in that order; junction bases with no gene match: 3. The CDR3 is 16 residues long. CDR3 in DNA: TGTGCCAGCAGTGCCCTAGCGGGAGGGTCCTACAATGAGCAGTTCTTC. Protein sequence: CASSALAGGSYNEQFF.

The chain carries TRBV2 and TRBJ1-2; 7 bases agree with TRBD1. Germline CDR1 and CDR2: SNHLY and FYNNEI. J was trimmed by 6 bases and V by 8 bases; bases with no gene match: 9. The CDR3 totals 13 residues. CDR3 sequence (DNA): TGTGCCAGCCAAATACACAGGGGAAATGGCTACACCTTC. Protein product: CASQIHRGNGYTF.

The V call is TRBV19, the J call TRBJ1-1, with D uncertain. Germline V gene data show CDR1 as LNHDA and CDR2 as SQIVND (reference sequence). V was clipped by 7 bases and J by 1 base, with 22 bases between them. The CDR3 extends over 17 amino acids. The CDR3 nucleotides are TGTGCCAGTACCCCCGGAGGAGACTTATCTTGGAACACTGAAGCTTTCTTT. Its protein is CASTPGGDLSWNTEAFF.

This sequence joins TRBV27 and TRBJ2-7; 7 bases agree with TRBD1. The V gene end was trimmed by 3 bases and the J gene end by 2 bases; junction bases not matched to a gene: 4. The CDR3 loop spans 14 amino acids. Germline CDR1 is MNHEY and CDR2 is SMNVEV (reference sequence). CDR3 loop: CASSLTGIPYEQYF. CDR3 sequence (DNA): TGTGCCAGCAGTTTGACAGGGATTCCCTACGAGCAGTACTTC.